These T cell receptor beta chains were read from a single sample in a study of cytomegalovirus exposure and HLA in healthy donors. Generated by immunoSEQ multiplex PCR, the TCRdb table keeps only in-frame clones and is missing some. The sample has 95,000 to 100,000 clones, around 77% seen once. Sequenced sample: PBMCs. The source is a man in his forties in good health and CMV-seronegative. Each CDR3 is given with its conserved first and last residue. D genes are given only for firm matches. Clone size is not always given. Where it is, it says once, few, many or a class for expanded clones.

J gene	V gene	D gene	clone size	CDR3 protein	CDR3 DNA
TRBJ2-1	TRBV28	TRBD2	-	CASSSPTSGSNEQFF	TGTGCCAGCAGCTCGCCCACTAGCGGGAGCAATGAGCAGTTCTTC
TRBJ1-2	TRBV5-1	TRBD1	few	CASSLGGDRGVWTF	TGCGCCAGCAGCTTGGGAGGGGACAGGGGAGTATGGACCTTC
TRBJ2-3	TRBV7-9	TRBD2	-	CASSPLAGSADTQYF	TGTGCCAGCAGCCCATTAGCGGGGAGCGCAGATACGCAGTATTTT
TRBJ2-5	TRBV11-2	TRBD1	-	CASSLDRIETQYF	TGTGCCAGCAGCTTGGACAGGATAGAGACCCAGTACTTC
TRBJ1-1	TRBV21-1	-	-	CASSKVGTGGMNRNTEAFF	TGTGCCAGCAGCAAAGTAGGGACAGGCGGGATGAATCGGAACACTGAAGCTTTCTTT
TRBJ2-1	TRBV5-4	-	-	CASSLGQANEQFF	TGTGCCAGCAGCTTGGGTCAGGCCAATGAGCAGTTCTTC
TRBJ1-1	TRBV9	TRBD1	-	CASSVVSRDSEAFF	TGTGCCAGCAGCGTAGTTTCCCGGGACAGCGAAGCTTTCTTT
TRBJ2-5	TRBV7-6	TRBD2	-	CASSRLAALGETQYF	TGTGCCAGCAGCCGACTAGCGGCTCTGGGGGAGACCCAGTACTTC
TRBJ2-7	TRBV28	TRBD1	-	CASRRQGTYEQYF	TGTGCCAGCAGAAGACAGGGGACGTACGAGCAGTACTTC
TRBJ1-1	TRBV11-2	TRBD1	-	CASSLSGGFTEAFF	TGTGCCAGCAGCTTATCAGGGGGCTTCACTGAAGCTTTCTTT
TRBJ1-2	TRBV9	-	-	CASSVDRSHGYTF	TGTGCCAGCAGCGTAGACAGGAGCCATGGCTACACCTTC
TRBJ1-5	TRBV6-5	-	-	CASAGAQGQPQHF	TGTGCCAGCGCGGGGGCGCAGGGTCAGCCCCAGCATTTT
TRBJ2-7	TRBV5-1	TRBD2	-	CASSLELAGHYEQYF	TGCGCCAGCAGCTTGGAGCTAGCGGGACACTACGAGCAGTACTTC